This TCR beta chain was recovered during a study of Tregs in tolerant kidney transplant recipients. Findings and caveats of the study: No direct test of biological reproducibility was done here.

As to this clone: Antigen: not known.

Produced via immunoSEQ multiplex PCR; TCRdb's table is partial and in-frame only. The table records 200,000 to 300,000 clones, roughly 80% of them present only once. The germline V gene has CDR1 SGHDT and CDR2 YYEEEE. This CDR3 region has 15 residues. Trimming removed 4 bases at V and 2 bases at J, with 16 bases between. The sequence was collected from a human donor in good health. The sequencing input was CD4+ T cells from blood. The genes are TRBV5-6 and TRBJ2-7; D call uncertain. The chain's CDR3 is CASSLIMTVTYEQYF. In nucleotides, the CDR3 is TGTGCCAGCAGCCTAATTATGACGGTCACCTACGAGCAGTACTTC.